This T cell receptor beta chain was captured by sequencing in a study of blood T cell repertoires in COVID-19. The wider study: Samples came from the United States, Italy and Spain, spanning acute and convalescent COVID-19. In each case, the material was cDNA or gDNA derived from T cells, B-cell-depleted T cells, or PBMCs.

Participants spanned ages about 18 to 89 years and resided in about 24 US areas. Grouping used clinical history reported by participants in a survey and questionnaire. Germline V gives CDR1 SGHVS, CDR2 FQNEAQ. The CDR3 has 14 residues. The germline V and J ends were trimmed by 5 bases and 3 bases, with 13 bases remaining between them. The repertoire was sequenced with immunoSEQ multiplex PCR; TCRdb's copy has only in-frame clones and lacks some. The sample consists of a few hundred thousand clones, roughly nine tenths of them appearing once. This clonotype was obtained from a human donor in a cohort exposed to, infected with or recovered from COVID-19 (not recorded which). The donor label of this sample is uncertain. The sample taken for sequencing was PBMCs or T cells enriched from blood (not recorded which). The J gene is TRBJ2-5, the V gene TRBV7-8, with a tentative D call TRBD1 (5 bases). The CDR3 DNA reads TGTGCCAGCAGCCTAGGTACAGGTAAAGAGACCCAGTACTTC. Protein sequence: CASSLGTGKETQYF.